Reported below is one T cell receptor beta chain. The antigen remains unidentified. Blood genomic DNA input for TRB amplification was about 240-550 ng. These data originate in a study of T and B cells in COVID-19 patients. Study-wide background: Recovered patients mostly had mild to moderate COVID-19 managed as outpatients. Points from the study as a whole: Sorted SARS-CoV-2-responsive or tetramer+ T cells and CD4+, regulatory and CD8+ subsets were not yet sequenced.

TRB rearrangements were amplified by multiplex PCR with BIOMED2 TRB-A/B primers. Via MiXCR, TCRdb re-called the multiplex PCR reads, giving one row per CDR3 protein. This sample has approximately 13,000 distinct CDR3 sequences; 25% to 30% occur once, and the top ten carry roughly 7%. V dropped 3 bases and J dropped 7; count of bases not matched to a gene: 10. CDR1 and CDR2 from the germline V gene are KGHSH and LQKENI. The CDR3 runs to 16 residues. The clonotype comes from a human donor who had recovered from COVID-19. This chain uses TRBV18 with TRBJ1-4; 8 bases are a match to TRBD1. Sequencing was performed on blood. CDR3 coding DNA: TGTGCCAGCTCACCCGTCCAGGGGGCGGTAGTTGAAAAACTGTTTTTT. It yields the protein CASSPVQGAVVEKLFF.